Below, one T cell receptor beta chain is given with its context. All the people who gave samples were healthy bone marrow donors. Researchers ran the PCR with 60 Vbeta and 13 Jbeta primers. Sequencing was performed with immunoSEQ multiplex PCR; in TCRdb, only in-frame clones are kept and a portion is missing. The profile covers some 180,000 clones, with roughly 90% appearing a single time and 1.1% taken by the ten largest. These data are taken from a study of cytomegalovirus exposure and HLA in healthy donors. V lost 0 bases to trimming and J lost 5 bases; unmatched junction nucleotides: 9. The CDR3 sequence is 17 residues long. The germline gives CDR1 LNHNV, CDR2 YYDKDF (reference sequence).

The genes are TRBV15 and TRBJ2-7, with 11 positions matching TRBD2. The origin of this receptor is a boy between 2 and 10 years old in good health and CMV-seronegative. The source material was PBMCs. CDR3 DNA sequence: TGTGCCACCAGCAGAGATAGCGGGGGGGCCCTCTCTGACGAGCAGTACTTC. Translated, it gives CATSRDSGGALSDEQYF.